This TCR beta chain was documented in a study of shared clonotypes between healthy human individuals. General observations from the study: Memory subsets generally showed lower estimated richness than naive subsets. Non-shared clonotypes had lower generation probabilities than clonotypes shared by all four sorted-subset donors.

In the source study's methods: Junction-only sequences produced by ImmunoSEQ had no quality scores, so filtering differed. Measured with immunoSEQ multiplex PCR; TCRdb has only the in-frame clones, and not every one. The V and J calls and the clone size are those of that table, but D and trimming were determined from the DNA. The sample has about 2 million clones; 95% are singletons. Details on this clone: Its antigen is unidentified.

Among the donors, all were Caucasian adults who lived in Nashville, Tennessee. After removal of 1 base from V and 0 bases from J, the junction contained 2 bases not matched to a gene. Germline assignment: CDR1 SEHNR and CDR2 FQNEAQ (reference sequence). This CDR3 is 16 amino acids long. This TCR was recovered from a man aged 18-30 years in good health. Sequencing was carried out using naive CD4+ T cells sorted from blood. Subset here: CD45RA+ positively selected. V gene TRBV7-9 combines with J gene TRBJ1-1; 10 bases match TRBD1. CDR3 sequence reads: CASSLEGQGMNTEAFF. CDR3 DNA: TGTGCCAGCAGCTTAGAGGGACAGGGGATGAACACTGAAGCTTTCTTT.